These 5 T cell receptor beta chains were sequenced from one sample in a study of early T cells in non-severe SARS-CoV-2 infection. TCRdb re-derived calls from the 5' RACE reads in MiXCR, one entry per CDR3 protein. Of tens of thousands of distinct CDR3 sequences listed, roughly 6% are singletons. The specimen sequenced was whole blood. The receptor set was obtained from an adult who was a healthcare worker with PCR-confirmed SARS-CoV-2 infection or an uninfected control (not recorded which).

This clonotype was seen a handful of times. The chain links TRBV3-1 to TRBJ2-4; D possibly corresponds to TRBD1 (6 bases). Trimming shortened V by 5 bases and J by 0 bases, and 14 bases separated the two germline ends. The CDR3 is 16 residues long. Germline-derived CDR1 and CDR2 are LGHDT and YNNKEL (reference sequence). The CDR3 loop is CASSYGQPLAKNIQYF. For the CDR3, the DNA is TGTGCCAGCAGCTATGGACAGCCACTAGCCAAAAACATTCAGTACTTC.

This clonotype has more than one count but fewer than ten. This sequence joins TRBV12-3 or TRBV12-4 and TRBJ2-1; 11 positions match TRBD2. The CDR3 extends over 14 amino acids. J was trimmed by 6 bases and V by 3 bases; bases with no gene match: 1. This CDR3 reads CASSFSGGANEQFF. DNA for the CDR3: TGTGCCAGCAGTTTTAGCGGGGGGGCCAATGAGCAGTTCTTC.

The table lists this clonotype with a few counts. The V gene is TRBV6-6, the J gene TRBJ1-5, with a tentative D call TRBD1 (5 bases). The CDR3 is 16 amino acids. The V end was cut by 5 bases, the J end by 6 bases, with 20 bases between. The germline gives CDR1 MNHNY, CDR2 SVGAGI (reference sequence). The CDR3: CASSKSGTQVGQPQHF. The DNA for the CDR3 is TGTGCCAGCAGTAAGTCCGGGACTCAGGTGGGTCAGCCCCAGCATTTT.

The CDR3 sequence: CASSLSGAGTQETQYF. CDR3 coding DNA: TGTGCCAGCAGTTTATCTGGCGCGGGAACTCAAGAGACCCAGTACTTC. The J gene is TRBJ2-5, the V gene TRBV28, with D possibly matching TRBD2 (6 bases). V was trimmed by 1 base and J by 2 bases, leaving 14 bases between them. Germline V lookup: CDR1 MDHEN, CDR2 SYDVKM. This CDR3 is 16 amino acids long.

This clonotype was detected a few times. The chain carries TRBV19 and TRBJ2-1; a possible D gene is TRBD2 (6 bases). This CDR3 region has 16 residues. Per germline, CDR1 LNHDA and CDR2 SQIVND (reference sequence). The V gene lost 5 bases and the J gene lost 1 base, with 15 bases spanning the gap. In nucleotides, the CDR3 is TGTGCCAGTAGTGTGACCTCGCGGGGTTCCTACAATGAGCAGTTCTTC. Encoded protein: CASSVTSRGSYNEQFF.